These 21 T cell receptor beta chains originate from one sample sequenced in a study of blood T cell repertoires in COVID-19. Profiling relied on immunoSEQ multiplex PCR, and the TCRdb table lists in-frame clones only, not all of them. The table lists about 220,000 clones, roughly 75% of them singletons. Sequencing used peripheral blood. The receptor set was obtained from a woman between 65 and 79 years old with acute or convalescent COVID-19.

The chain has TRBV6-4 and TRBJ2-3; D remains ambiguous. Germline V gives CDR1 MRHNA, CDR2 SNTAGT. The V and J ends lost 2 bases and 2 bases respectively, with 14 bases between them. This CDR3 comprises 16 residues. CDR3: CASSDEERNYTDTQYF. CDR3 nucleotide sequence: TGTGCCAGCAGTGACGAGGAGCGCAACTACACAGATACGCAGTATTTT.

The CDR3 sequence: CASSEDSYTEAFF. DNA for the CDR3: TGTGCCAGCAGTGAGGACAGTTACACTGAAGCTTTCTTT. V usage is TRBV2 and J usage is TRBJ1-1, with D maybe TRBD1 (6 bases). CDR3 length: 13 amino acids. V gave up 3 bases and J gave up 3 bases, with 8 bases separating them. Germline-derived CDR1 and CDR2 are SNHLY and FYNNEI.

This clone was recorded a few times. The same CDR3 also results from other DNA sequences found in this sample. The chain employs TRBV12-3 or TRBV12-4 and TRBJ2-3; D remains ambiguous. With 3 bases removed from V and 11 bases from J, the gap between germline ends came to 12 bases. The length of the CDR3 is 12 residues. The CDR3 spells CASSFGLNKQYF. In nucleotides, the CDR3 is TGTGCCAGCAGTTTTGGGCTAAATAAGCAGTATTTT.

This clone was detected a few times. The chain carries TRBV4-1 and TRBJ2-5; D is perhaps TRBD2 (5 bases). V shed 1 base and J shed 5 bases, with 14 bases lying between them. The CDR3 loop spans 15 amino acids. The V gene's germline CDR1 is MGHRA and CDR2 YSYEKL. The CDR3 nucleotides read TGCGCCAGCAGCCAAGTCGGCTATACGGGGGAGACCCAGTACTTC. It specifies CASSQVGYTGETQYF.

This chain connects TRBV5-1 to TRBJ2-3; 11 positions agree with TRBD2. Germline V gene lookup returns CDR1 SGHRS and CDR2 YFSETQ. V shed 5 bases, J shed 0 bases, and the junction held 5 bases outside the gene matches. The CDR3 runs 16 residues. Here the CDR3 DNA reads TGCGCCAGCAGTCCCATAGCGGGGGGGAGCACAGATACGCAGTATTTT. Protein product: CASSPIAGGSTDTQYF.

The rearrangement joins TRBV21-1 to TRBJ1-1. TRBV21-1 has pseudogene status. This CDR3 region has 15 residues. CDR3 bases: TGTGCCAGCAGCAAAGGGGGGGACGGAGGGACTGAAGCTTTCTTT. As protein: CASSKGGDGGTEAFF.

V usage is TRBV6-4 and J usage is TRBJ1-6, with 8 bases lining up with TRBD1. The J segment lost 5 bases and the V segment lost 4 bases, leaving 4 bases of the junction unmatched. The CDR3 runs to 15 residues. Germline lookup yields CDR1 MRHNA and CDR2 SNTAGT. The CDR3 bases are TGTGCCAGCAGTGCGATGGGACAGGATAATTCACCCCTCCACTTT. This translates into CASSAMGQDNSPLHF.

This clone came up a few times. The rearrangement links TRBV2 to TRBJ1-1; TRBD1 might be the D (6 bases). CDR3 length: 12 amino acids. Trimming removed 6 bases at V and 6 bases at J, with 11 bases between. Germline CDR1 is SNHLY and CDR2 is FYNNEI. CDR3 coding DNA: TGTGCCAGCAGGGTACAGGGCTCTGAAGCTTTCTTT. Encoded protein: CASRVQGSEAFF.

The chain links TRBV24-1 to TRBJ2-7; 9 nucleotides align to TRBD2. The ends lost 1 base at V and 4 bases at J; junction bases unmatched: 4. This CDR3 is 15 amino acids long. CDR1 KGHDR and CDR2 SFDVKD come from the germline V gene. This CDR3 reads CATSDFSGGIYEQYF. CDR3 DNA sequence: TGTGCCACCAGTGATTTCAGCGGGGGGATATACGAGCAGTACTTC.

V is TRBV2 and J is TRBJ2-7; D uncertain. CDR1 is SNHLY and CDR2 is FYNNEI in the germline V gene. Trimming removed 5 bases from V and 6 bases from J, with 8 bases in between. This CDR3 region has 11 residues. DNA for the CDR3: TGTGCCAGCAGTATTAGATCCGAGCAGTACGTC. Its protein is CASSIRSEQYV.

This clone came up once. The chain uses TRBV4-3 and TRBJ1-5, with a possible D match to TRBD1 (5 bases). The CDR3 consists of 15 residues. V was shortened by 0 bases and J by 4 bases, with 10 bases between the two germline ends. The germline gives CDR1 LGHNA, CDR2 YSLEER. The CDR3 region has the DNA TGCGCCAGCAGCCAAGACCTCCGGGGGAATCAGCCCCAGCATTTT. Amino acid sequence: CASSQDLRGNQPQHF.

Points on this clone: This sample includes further DNA sequences coding for the same CDR3. Here the CDR3 DNA reads TGTGCCAGCTCACCACCTGGCGGGGGGTCCTACAATGAGCAGTTCTTC. Protein product: CASSPPGGGSYNEQFF. The chain is built from TRBV18 and TRBJ2-1; TRBD2 matches at 8 bases. This CDR3 region has 16 residues. The J segment lost 1 base and the V segment lost 0 bases, leaving 2 bases of the junction unmatched. CDR1 KGHSH and CDR2 LQKENI come from the germline V gene.

A single count supports this clone. This sequence joins TRBV2 and TRBJ2-7; maybe TRBD2 (6 bases). V shed 1 base and J shed 2 bases, with 9 bases lying between them. The length of the CDR3 is 14 residues. Germline lookup yields CDR1 SNHLY and CDR2 FYNNEI. The DNA of the CDR3 is TGTGCCAGCAGTGAAGATAGCGGAACCTACGAGCAGTACTTC. It specifies CASSEDSGTYEQYF.

The chain uses TRBV12-3 or TRBV12-4 and TRBJ2-5, with D unclear. This CDR3 is 13 amino acids long. Trimming took off 6 bases at V and 3 bases at J, with 11 bases between the two ends. CDR3 amino acids: CASSVVRKETQYF. In nucleotides, the CDR3 is TGTGCCAGCAGCGTAGTTCGCAAAGAGACCCAGTACTTC.

V gene TRBV5-1 combines with J gene TRBJ2-3; D gene unclear. Deletions cut 0 bases from V and 6 bases from J, with 11 bases between. Germline V CDR1 and CDR2: SGHRS, YFSETQ. The CDR3 contains 14 residues. CDR3 loop: CASSLVLASDTQYF. The DNA for the CDR3 is TGCGCCAGCAGCTTGGTTTTGGCATCTGATACGCAGTATTTT.

The chain couples TRBV5-1 to TRBJ2-1; 14 bases line up with TRBD2. Looked up from germline, CDR1 is SGHRS and CDR2 is YFSETQ. Unmatched junction bases numbered 8, after V lost 4 bases and J lost 5 bases. The CDR3 is made up of 17 amino acids. In nucleotides, the CDR3 is TGCGCCAGCAGCGATGGGACTAGCGGGGGCCCTAACAATGAGCAGTTCTTC. Its protein product is CASSDGTSGGPNNEQFF.

The chain is built from TRBV5-4 and TRBJ2-1; 9 bases agree with TRBD1. This CDR3 spans 16 amino acids. Trimming at V came to 2 bases and at J to 7 bases, leaving 10 bases not matched to a gene. The germline CDR1 and CDR2 sequences are SGHNT and YYREEE (reference sequence). DNA of the CDR3: TGTGCCAGCAGCTTCTCGACTGGGACAGGGAGGAATGAGCAGTTCTTC. Translated: CASSFSTGTGRNEQFF.

The chain employs TRBV15 and TRBJ1-3, with 7 nucleotides matching TRBD1. CDR3 size: 16 residues. Germline CDR1 is LNHNV and CDR2 is YYDKDF (reference sequence). Germline trimming cut 5 bases from V and 0 bases from J; bases unmatched to any gene: 7. This CDR3 is CATSRRQGLSGNTIYF. The CDR3 nucleotides are TGTGCCACCAGCCGAAGACAGGGTCTCTCTGGAAACACCATATATTTT.

The genes are TRBV24-1 and TRBJ2-3; the match to TRBD2 covers 13 bases. Unmatched junction bases numbered 4, after V lost 4 bases and J lost 4 bases. Per germline, CDR1 KGHDR and CDR2 SFDVKD. The CDR3 sequence is 16 residues long. CDR3 in amino acids: CATSDATSGGADTQYF. The DNA for the CDR3 is TGTGCCACCAGTGACGCAACTAGCGGGGGGGCAGATACGCAGTATTTT.

This clone was detected a few times. V usage is TRBV7-3 and J usage is TRBJ2-1; 9 nucleotides match TRBD2. The CDR3 spans 13 residues. Germline V CDR1 and CDR2: SGHTA, FQGTGA. Germline trimming cut 5 bases from V and 13 bases from J; bases unmatched to any gene: 9. CDR3 nucleotide sequence: TGTGCCAGCAGCCGTAATCCGGGACTAGCCCAGTTCTTC. Translated: CASSRNPGLAQFF.

The DNA for the CDR3 is TGTGCCAGCAGCGTAGTCCACTATATGAACACCGGGGAGCTGTTTTTT. It codes for CASSVVHYMNTGELFF. The rearrangement links TRBV9 to TRBJ2-2; D is uncertain. V lost 0 bases and J lost 1, with 10 bases in between. The CDR3 totals 16 residues. Germline CDR1 and CDR2: SGDLS and YYNGEE. The full variable domain, its missing parts supplied by reference TRBV9 and TRBJ2-2, is DSGVTQTPKHLITATGQRVTLRCSPRSGDLSVYWYQQSLDQGLQFLIQYYNGEERAKGNILERFSAQQFPDLHSELNLSSLELGDSALYFCASSVVHYMNTGELFFGEGSRLTVL.